The 14 T cell receptor beta chains presented below share a single source sample, sequenced in a study of T cell responses to AZD1222 COVID-19 vaccine (dated by TCRdb to about 2021). The sample's time point label, in plain terms: baseline before first vaccination. The treatment or condition label for this specimen denotes: meningococcal conjugate vaccine given as trial control. The library was produced with the immunoSEQ multiplex PCR assay. In its TCRdb copy, this immuneACCESS table keeps in-frame sequences only and misses some clones. Where compared with another copy, unresolved V genes explain less than half of these, and the others have no known cause. The table for this sample lists tens of thousands of clones; over 75% of them were counted only once. About 5.5% of the sample goes to the ten largest clones. The specimen comprised peripheral blood, sampled on day 0 of MenACWY control vaccination. Source of these receptors: an adult in good health.

This chain uses TRBV3-1 (or the pseudogene TRBV3-2) with TRBJ2-5; either TRBD1 or TRBD2 may fit D (6 bases each). Germline values: CDR1 LGHDT, CDR2 YNNKEL (reference sequence). V lost 1 base and J lost 5, with 20 bases in between. CDR3 length: 17 residues. The CDR3 protein is CASSQAGASSYSETQYF. CDR3 bases: TGTGCCAGCAGCCAAGCGGGGGCTAGTTCCTACTCTGAGACCCAGTACTTC.

The V call is TRBV4-2, the J call TRBJ2-1; D perhaps matches TRBD1 (5 bases). The germline V gene encodes CDR1 LGHNA and CDR2 YNFKEQ. This CDR3 contains 12 residues. Trimming removed 1 base from V and 12 bases from J, with 10 bases in between. Here the CDR3 reads CASSQATAGQFF. CDR3 coding DNA: TGTGCCAGCAGCCAAGCGACAGCTGGGCAGTTCTTC.

This sequence joins TRBV12-5 and TRBJ2-7, with 9 bases identical to TRBD1. The CDR3 extends over 15 amino acids. Germline CDR1 is LGHNT and CDR2 is FRNRAP. V lost 1 base, J lost 3 bases, and 4 bases stayed unmatched. The CDR3 reads CASGLGGQGGYEQYF. In DNA form, the CDR3 reads TGTGCTAGTGGTTTGGGGGGACAGGGCGGCTACGAGCAGTACTTC.

The chain is built from TRBV7-2 and TRBJ1-1; D uncertain. The germline CDR1 and CDR2 sequences are SGHTA and FQGNSA. This CDR3 has 15 amino acids. Trimming cost V 2 bases and J 2 bases, with 12 bases left between them. CDR3 protein: CASSLTAGTNTEAFF. Written as DNA, the CDR3 is TGTGCCAGCAGCTTAACGGCAGGTACTAACACTGAAGCTTTCTTT.

As DNA, the CDR3 is TGCAGTGCTAGTATCTCAGGGGGCTATGGCTACACCTTC. Its translation is CSASISGGYGYTF. J is TRBJ1-2 and V is TRBV20-1, with 7 positions matching TRBD1. This CDR3 has 13 residues. V shed 3 bases and J 4 bases; nucleotides not matched to a gene: 5. Germline CDR1 and CDR2: DFQATT and SNEGSKA (reference sequence).

The CDR3 DNA follows: TGTGCCAGCAGCTTAGACAGGAAGAATGAGCAGTTCTTC. This translates into CASSLDRKNEQFF. The V call is TRBV11-2, the J call TRBJ2-1, with unresolved D. The CDR3 has 13 amino acids. V was clipped by 0 bases and J by 7 bases, with 7 bases between them. The germline V gene encodes CDR1 SGHAT and CDR2 FQNNGV.

This chain uses TRBV7-2 with TRBJ1-1, with unresolved D. The CDR3 has 15 amino acids. The germline CDR1 and CDR2 sequences are SGHTA and FQGNSA. Trimming took off 0 bases at V and 5 bases at J, with 13 bases between the two ends. The CDR3 region has the DNA TGTGCCAGCAGCTTAGCGCTAACCCGTACTACTGAAGCTTTCTTT. This codes for CASSLALTRTTEAFF.

The V gene is TRBV27, the J gene TRBJ1-4, with TRBD1 as a possible D gene (5 bases). This CDR3 is built from 14 residues. V was clipped by 2 bases and J by 8 bases, with 12 bases between them. Germline V gene lookup returns CDR1 MNHEY and CDR2 SMNVEV (reference sequence). The CDR3 nucleotides are TGTGCCAGCAGTTTAGGCAGGTGGGGCGAAAAACTGTTTTTT. This translates into CASSLGRWGEKLFF.

This clone was detected only once. The rearrangement links TRBV7-9 to TRBJ1-2; D is unclear. CDR3 size: 14 residues. The V end lost 1 base, the J end lost 8 bases, and 14 bases lay between the germline ends. Germline CDR1 reads SEHNR; CDR2 reads FQNEAQ (reference sequence). The CDR3: CASSLVRDYDGYTF. The CDR3 DNA is TGTGCCAGCAGCTTAGTACGAGACTATGACGGCTACACCTTC.

This clone was seen just once. The genes are TRBV18 and TRBJ1-5, with a possible D match to TRBD1 (5 bases). Germline V gives CDR1 KGHSH, CDR2 LQKENI. Trimming took off 6 bases at V and 0 bases at J, with 15 bases between the two ends. The CDR3 is made up of 16 amino acids. CDR3 nucleotides: TGTGCCAGCTCCTGGGAGGGACCCAATAGCAATCAGCCCCAGCATTTT. This translates into CASSWEGPNSNQPQHF. Combining the CDR3 with reference TRBV18 and TRBJ1-5 gives the whole variable domain NAGVMQNPRHLVRRRGQEARLRCSPMKGHSHVYWYRQLPEEGLKFMVYLQKENIIDESGMPKERFSAEFPKEGPSILRIQQVVRGDSAAYFCASSWEGPNSNQPQHFGDGTRLSIL.

The V and J genes are TRBV29-1 and TRBJ1-1, with D perhaps TRBD1 (6 bases). Germline loops: CDR1 SQVTM, CDR2 ANQGSEA. Trimming cost V 5 bases and J 1 base, with 11 bases left between them. This CDR3 region has 13 residues. CDR3 sequence (DNA): TGCAGCGTTTCAACAGGGTCGAACACTGAAGCTTTCTTT. This sequence encodes CSVSTGSNTEAFF. The whole variable domain, remainder taken from reference TRBV29-1 and TRBJ1-1, is SAVISQKPSRDICQRGTSLTIQCQVDSQVTMMFWYRQQPGQSLTLIATANQGSEATYESGFVIDKFPISRPNLTFSTLTVSNMSPEDSSIYLCSVSTGSNTEAFFGQGTRLTVV.

The V gene is TRBV5-1, the J gene TRBJ1-1; the D gene is possibly TRBD1 (6 bases). CDR1 SGHRS and CDR2 YFSETQ come from the germline V gene. V lost 5 bases to trimming and J lost 1 base, with 15 bases between them. The CDR3 consists of 15 residues. CDR3 region: CASSYRATENTEAFF. The CDR3 bases are TGCGCCAGCAGTTACAGGGCAACGGAGAACACTGAAGCTTTCTTT.

J is TRBJ2-7 and V is TRBV10-3; a weak D match, TRBD2 (6 bases). V was clipped by 6 bases and J by 7 bases, with 16 bases between them. There are 13 residues in the CDR3. The germline gives CDR1 ENHRY, CDR2 SYGVKD. The CDR3 DNA sequence: TGTGCCATCAGCCCGACGGGGACTGGGGAGCAGTACTTC. Protein sequence: CAISPTGTGEQYF.

The V and J genes are TRBV6-5 and TRBJ1-6; D call uncertain. The V end lost 7 bases, the J end lost 6 bases, and 13 bases lay between the germline ends. Germline V gives CDR1 MNHEY, CDR2 SVGAGI. The CDR3 extends over 14 amino acids. In DNA form, the CDR3 reads TGTGCCAGCAAAGTTGGTGAGAGTAATTCACCCCTCCACTTT. This codes for CASKVGESNSPLHF.